The clone carrying this T cell receptor (beta chain) was seen at least ten times. Noted time point: sample taken at primary tumor resection. These data are taken from a study of spatial heterogeneity in lung cancer. One entry per CDR3 protein results from TCRdb running MiXCR on the 5' RACE reads. The sample records over 10,000 distinct CDR3 sequences, approximately 3.8% being singletons. This receptor was identified in a male donor with early-stage non-small cell lung cancer. Sequenced here: PBMCs, sampled at surgery.

CDR3 protein: CASSMTGFGPLSGANVLTF. The CDR3 DNA reads as TGTGCCAGCAGCATGACAGGGTTTGGCCCTCTCTCTGGGGCCAACGTCCTGACTTTC. The chain employs TRBV5-5 and TRBJ2-6; 7 bases fit TRBD1. The length of the CDR3 is 19 residues. The ends lost 4 bases at V and 0 bases at J; junction bases unmatched: 13. CDR1 and CDR2 (germline): SGHKS, YYEKEE (reference sequence). The complete variable domain, with remaining parts taken from reference TRBV5-5 and TRBJ2-6, reads DAGVTQSPTHLIKTRGQQVTLRCSPISGHKSVSWYQQVLGQGPQFIFQYYEKEERGRGNFPDRFSARQFPNYSSELNVNALLLGDSALYLCASSMTGFGPLSGANVLTFGAGSRLTVL.